The source of this T cell receptor (beta chain) is a study of shared clonotypes between healthy human individuals. This CDR3 has 16 residues. Per the germline V gene, CDR1 is LNHDA and CDR2 is SQIVND (reference sequence). The V end was cut by 0 bases, the J end by 2 bases, with 14 bases between. Using immunoSEQ multiplex PCR, the repertoire was profiled, and TCRdb retains in-frame clones only, with some absent. Of approximately 740,000 clones listed, approximately 74% are singletons. The origin of this receptor is a woman in her 30s in good health. The rearrangement links TRBV19 to TRBJ2-7; either TRBD1 or TRBD2 may supply D (5 bases each). The sequenced sample was memory CD4+ T cells sorted from blood. This sample's subset: CD45RA-negative fraction. DNA for the CDR3: TGTGCCAGTAGTATAGACTTCGGGACGGGTACCTACGAGCAGTACTTC. Its translation: CASSIDFGTGTYEQYF.